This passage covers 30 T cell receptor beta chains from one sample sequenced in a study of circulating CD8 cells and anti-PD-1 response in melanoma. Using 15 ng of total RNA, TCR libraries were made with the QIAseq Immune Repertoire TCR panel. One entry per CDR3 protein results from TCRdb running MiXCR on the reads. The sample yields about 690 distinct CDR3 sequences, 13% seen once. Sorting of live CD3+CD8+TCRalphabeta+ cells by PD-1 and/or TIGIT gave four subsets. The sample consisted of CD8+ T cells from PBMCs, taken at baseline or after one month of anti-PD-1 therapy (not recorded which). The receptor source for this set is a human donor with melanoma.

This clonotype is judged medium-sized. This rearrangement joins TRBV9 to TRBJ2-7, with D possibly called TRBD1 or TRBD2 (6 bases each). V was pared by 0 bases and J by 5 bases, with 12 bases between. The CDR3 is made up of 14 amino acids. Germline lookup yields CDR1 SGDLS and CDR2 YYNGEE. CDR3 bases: TGTGCCAGCAGCGTAGATCCGGGGGCCAACGAGCAGTACTTC. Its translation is CASSVDPGANEQYF.

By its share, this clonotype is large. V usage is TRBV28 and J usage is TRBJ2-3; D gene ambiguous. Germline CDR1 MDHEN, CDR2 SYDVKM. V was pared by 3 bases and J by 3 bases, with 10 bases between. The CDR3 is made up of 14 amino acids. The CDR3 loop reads CASSFLLGTDTQYF. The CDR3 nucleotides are TGTGCCAGCAGTTTTCTGTTGGGGACAGATACGCAGTATTTT.

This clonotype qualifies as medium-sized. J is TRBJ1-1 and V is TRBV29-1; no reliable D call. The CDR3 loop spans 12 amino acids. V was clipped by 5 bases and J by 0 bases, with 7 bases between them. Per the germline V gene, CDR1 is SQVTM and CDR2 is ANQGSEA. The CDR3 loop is CSVKTLNTEAFF. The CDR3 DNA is TGCAGCGTTAAAACCTTGAACACTGAAGCTTTCTTT.

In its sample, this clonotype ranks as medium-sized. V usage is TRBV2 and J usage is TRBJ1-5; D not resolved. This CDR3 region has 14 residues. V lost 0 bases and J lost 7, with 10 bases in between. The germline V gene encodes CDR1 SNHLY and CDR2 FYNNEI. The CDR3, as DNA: TGTGCCAGCAGTGAAGCGATTGGGAACCAGCCCCAGCATTTT. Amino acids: CASSEAIGNQPQHF.

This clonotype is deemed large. CDR3 nucleotide sequence: TGTGCCAGTAGTATAGGGAGGACTGAAGCTTTCTTT. Translating it yields CASSIGRTEAFF. This sequence joins TRBV19 and TRBJ1-1, with no clear D. Germline V CDR1 and CDR2: LNHDA, SQIVND (reference sequence). V was cut by 1 base and J by 5 bases, with 5 bases left in between. CDR3 length: 12 residues.

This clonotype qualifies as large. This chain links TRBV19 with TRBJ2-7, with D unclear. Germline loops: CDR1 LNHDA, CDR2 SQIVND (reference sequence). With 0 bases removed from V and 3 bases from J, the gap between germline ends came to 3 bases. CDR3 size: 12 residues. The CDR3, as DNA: TGTGCCAGTAGTATAGATGACTACGAGCAGTACTTC. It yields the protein CASSIDDYEQYF. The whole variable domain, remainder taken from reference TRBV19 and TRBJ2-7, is DGGITQSPKYLFRKEGQNVTLSCEQNLNHDAMYWYRQDPGQGLRLIYYSQIVNDFQKGDIAEGYSVSREKKESFPLTVTSAQKNPTAFYLCASSIDDYEQYFGPGTRLTVT.

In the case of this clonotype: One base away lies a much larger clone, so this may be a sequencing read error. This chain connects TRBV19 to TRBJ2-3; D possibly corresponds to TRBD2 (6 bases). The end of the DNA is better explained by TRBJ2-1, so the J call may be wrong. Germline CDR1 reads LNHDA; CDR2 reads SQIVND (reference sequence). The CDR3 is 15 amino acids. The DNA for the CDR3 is TGTGCCAGTAGTATCTCCGGGACTGCGACCTACGAGCAGTTCTTC. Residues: CASSISGTATYEQFF.

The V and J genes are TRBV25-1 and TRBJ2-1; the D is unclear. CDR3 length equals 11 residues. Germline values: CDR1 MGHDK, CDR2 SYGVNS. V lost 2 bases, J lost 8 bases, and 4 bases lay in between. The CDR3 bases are TGTGCCAGCAGTGAAGCGGATGAGCAGTTCTTC. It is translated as CASSEADEQFF.

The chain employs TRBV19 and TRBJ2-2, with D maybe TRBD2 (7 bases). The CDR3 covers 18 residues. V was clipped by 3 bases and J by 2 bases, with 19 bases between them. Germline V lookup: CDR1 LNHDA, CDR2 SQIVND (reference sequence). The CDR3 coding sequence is TGTGCCAGTAGTATTTGGCGGGGGCCTCAAATTAACACCGGGGAGCTGTTTTTT. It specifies CASSIWRGPQINTGELFF.

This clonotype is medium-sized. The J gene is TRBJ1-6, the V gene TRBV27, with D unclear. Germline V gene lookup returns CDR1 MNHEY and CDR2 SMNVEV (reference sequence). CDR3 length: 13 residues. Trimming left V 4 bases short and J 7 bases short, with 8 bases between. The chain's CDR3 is CASSYRTNSPLHF. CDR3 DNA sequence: TGTGCCAGCAGTTACCGTACGAATTCACCCCTCCACTTT.

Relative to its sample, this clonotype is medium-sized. Written as DNA, the CDR3 is TGTGCCAGCAGTTTAACGGAGAATCCCTCCTACGAGCAGTACTTC. Protein: CASSLTENPSYEQYF. The chain is built from TRBV12-3 or TRBV12-4 and TRBJ2-7; D ambiguous. V dropped 2 bases and J dropped 0 bases, with 11 bases sitting between them. This CDR3 spans 15 amino acids.

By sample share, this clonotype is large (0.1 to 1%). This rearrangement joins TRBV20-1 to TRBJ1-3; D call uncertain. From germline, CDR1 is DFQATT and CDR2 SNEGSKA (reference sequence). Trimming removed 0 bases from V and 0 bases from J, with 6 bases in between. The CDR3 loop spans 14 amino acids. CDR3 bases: TGCAGTGCTAGAGACTTCGACTCTGGAAACACCATATATTTT. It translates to CSARDFDSGNTIYF.

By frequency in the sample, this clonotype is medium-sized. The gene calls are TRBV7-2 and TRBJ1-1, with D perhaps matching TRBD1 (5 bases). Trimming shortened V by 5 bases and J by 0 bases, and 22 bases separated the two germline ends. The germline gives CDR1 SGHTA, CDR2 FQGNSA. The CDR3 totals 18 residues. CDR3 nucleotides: TGTGCCAGCAGCCAAAGCGGCCCAGGGCGTTTTATGAACACTGAAGCTTTCTTT. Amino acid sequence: CASSQSGPGRFMNTEAFF.

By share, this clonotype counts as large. The CDR3 loop reads CSARGTGDTEAFF. The CDR3 DNA reads TGCAGTGCTAGGGGGACAGGGGACACTGAAGCTTTCTTT. The chain has TRBV20-1 and TRBJ1-1; 10 bases fit TRBD1. The ends lost 3 bases at V and 3 bases at J; junction bases unmatched: 1. From germline, CDR1 is DFQATT and CDR2 SNEGSKA (reference sequence). CDR3 length: 13 amino acids.

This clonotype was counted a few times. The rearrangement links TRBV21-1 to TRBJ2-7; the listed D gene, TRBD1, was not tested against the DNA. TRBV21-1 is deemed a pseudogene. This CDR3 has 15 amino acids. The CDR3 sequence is CASTAGQGGSYEQYF. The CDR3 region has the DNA TGTGCCAGCACCGCAGGACAGGGTGGAAGCTACGAGCAGTACTTC.

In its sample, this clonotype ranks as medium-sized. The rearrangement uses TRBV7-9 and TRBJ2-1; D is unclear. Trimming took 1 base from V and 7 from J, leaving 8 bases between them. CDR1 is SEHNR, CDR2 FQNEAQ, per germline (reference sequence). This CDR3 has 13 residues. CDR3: CASSLVNLNEQFF. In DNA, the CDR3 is TGTGCCAGCAGCTTAGTAAACCTGAATGAGCAGTTCTTC.

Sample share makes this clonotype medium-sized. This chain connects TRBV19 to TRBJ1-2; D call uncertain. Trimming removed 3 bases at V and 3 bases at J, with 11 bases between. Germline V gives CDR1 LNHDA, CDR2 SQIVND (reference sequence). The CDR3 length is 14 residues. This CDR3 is CASSIGPIYYGYTF. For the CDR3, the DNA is TGTGCCAGTAGTATCGGCCCGATCTACTATGGCTACACCTTC.

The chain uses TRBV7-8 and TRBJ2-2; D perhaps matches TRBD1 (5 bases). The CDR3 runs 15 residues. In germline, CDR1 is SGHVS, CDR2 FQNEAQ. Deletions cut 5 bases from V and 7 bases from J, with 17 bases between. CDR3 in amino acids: CASSRQTGLIGELFF. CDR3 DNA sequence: TGTGCCAGCAGCAGACAAACAGGTCTCATCGGGGAGCTGTTTTTT.

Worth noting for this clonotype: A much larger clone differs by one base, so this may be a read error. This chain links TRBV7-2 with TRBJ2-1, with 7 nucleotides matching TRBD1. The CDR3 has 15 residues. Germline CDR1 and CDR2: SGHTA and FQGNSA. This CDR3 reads CASSHLRGKDDEQSF. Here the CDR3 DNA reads TGCGCCAGCAGCCATCTCAGGGGGAAAGACGATGAGCAGTCCTTC.

CDR3 sequence reads: CASSQVADSSYEQYF. In DNA form, the CDR3 reads TGTGCCAGCAGCCAGGTAGCGGATTCCTCCTACGAGCAGTACTTC. The rearrangement joins TRBV28 to TRBJ2-7; D perhaps matches TRBD2 (6 bases). This CDR3 contains 15 residues. The V end lost 6 bases, the J end lost 0 bases, and 15 bases lay between the germline ends. Germline CDR1 reads MDHEN; CDR2 reads SYDVKM. The whole variable domain, filled in from reference TRBV28 and TRBJ2-7, reads DVKVTQSSRYLVKRTGEKVFLECVQDMDHENMFWYRQDPGLGLRLIYFSYDVKMKEKGDIPEGYSVSREKKERFSLILESASTNQTSMYLCASSQVADSSYEQYFGPGTRLTVT.

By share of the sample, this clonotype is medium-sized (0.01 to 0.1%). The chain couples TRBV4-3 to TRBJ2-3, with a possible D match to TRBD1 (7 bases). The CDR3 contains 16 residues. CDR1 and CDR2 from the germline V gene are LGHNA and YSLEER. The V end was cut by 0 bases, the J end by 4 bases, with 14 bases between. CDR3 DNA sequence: TGCGCCAGCAGCCAAGATCTGGGCAGGGGGGCAGATACGCAGTATTTT. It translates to CASSQDLGRGADTQYF.

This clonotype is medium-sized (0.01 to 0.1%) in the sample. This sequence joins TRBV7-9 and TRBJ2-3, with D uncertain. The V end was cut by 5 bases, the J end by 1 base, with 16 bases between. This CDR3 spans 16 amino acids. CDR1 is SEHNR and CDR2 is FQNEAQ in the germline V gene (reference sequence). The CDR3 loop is CASSTRTAPGTDTQYF. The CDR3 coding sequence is TGTGCCAGCAGCACCAGGACGGCTCCTGGCACAGATACGCAGTATTTT.

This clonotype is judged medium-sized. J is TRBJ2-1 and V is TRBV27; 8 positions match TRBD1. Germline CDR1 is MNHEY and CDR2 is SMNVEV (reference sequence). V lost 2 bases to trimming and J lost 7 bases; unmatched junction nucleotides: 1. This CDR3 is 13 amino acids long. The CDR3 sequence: CASSLGQGNEQFF. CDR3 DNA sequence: TGTGCCAGCAGTTTAGGACAGGGTAATGAGCAGTTCTTC.

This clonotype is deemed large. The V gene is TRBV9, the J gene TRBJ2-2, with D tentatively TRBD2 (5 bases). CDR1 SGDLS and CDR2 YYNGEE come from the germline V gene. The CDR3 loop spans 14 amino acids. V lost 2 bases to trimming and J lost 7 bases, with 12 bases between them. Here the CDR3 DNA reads TGTGCCAGCAGCGTGGCCAGCGGTGGCGGGGAGCTGTTTTTT. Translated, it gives CASSVASGGGELFF.

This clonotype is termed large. The CDR3 is CASTPGTGELFF. The CDR3 nucleotides are TGTGCCAGTACTCCCGGCACCGGGGAGCTGTTTTTT. The rearrangement uses TRBV19 and TRBJ2-2; D gene uncertain. This CDR3 spans 12 amino acids. Trimming pared 7 bases from V and 4 bases from J, leaving 7 bases between. Germline V gives CDR1 LNHDA, CDR2 SQIVND (reference sequence).

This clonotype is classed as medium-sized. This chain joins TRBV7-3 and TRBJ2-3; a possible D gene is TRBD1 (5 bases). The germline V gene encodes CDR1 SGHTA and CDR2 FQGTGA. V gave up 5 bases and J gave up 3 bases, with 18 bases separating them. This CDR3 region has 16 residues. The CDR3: CASSEGVQDPTDTQYF. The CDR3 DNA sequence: TGTGCCAGCAGCGAAGGGGTCCAGGATCCGACAGATACGCAGTATTTT.

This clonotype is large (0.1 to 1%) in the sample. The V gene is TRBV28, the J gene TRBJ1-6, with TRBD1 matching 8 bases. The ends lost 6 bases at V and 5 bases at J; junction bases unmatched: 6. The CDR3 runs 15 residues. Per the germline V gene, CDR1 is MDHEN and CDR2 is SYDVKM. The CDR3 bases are TGTGCCAGCAGGGAGACAGGGGTTAATAATTCACCCCTCCACTTT. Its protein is CASRETGVNNSPLHF.

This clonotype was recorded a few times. CDR3 nucleotide sequence: TGTGCCAGCAGCTTAATAGGGGGCGCAGATACGCAGTATTTT. This codes for CASSLIGGADTQYF. The chain uses TRBV7-2 and TRBJ2-3; 7 nucleotides align to TRBD1. With 2 bases clipped from V and 4 bases from J, the junction kept 3 bases outside the gene matches. Looked up from germline, CDR1 is SGHTA and CDR2 is FQGNSA. CDR3 length equals 14 residues.

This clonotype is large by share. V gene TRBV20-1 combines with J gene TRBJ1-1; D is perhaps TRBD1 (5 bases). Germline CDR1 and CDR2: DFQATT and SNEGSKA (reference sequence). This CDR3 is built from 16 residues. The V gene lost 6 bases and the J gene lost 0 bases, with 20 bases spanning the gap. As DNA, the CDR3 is TGCAGTGCCAACCCACCGGGGGGGTCAATGAACACTGAAGCTTTCTTT. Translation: CSANPPGGSMNTEAFF.

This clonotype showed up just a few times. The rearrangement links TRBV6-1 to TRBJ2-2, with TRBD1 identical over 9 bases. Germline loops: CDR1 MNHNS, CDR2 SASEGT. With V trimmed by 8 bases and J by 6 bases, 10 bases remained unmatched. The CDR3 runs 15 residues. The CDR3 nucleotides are TGTGCCAGCTCGTTTCGGACAGGGGTATCCGGGGAGCTGTTTTTT. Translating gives CASSFRTGVSGELFF.